The rows below give T cell receptor beta chains drawn from one sample of a study of beta chain features in type 1 diabetes. The data were produced by immunoSEQ multiplex PCR, yet TCRdb's version contains in-frame clones alone and is incomplete. This table holds more than 150,000 clones, approximately 9.1% found once. Sample: central memory CD4+ T cells from blood. These receptors were taken from a woman aged 18-30 years in good health. The CDR3 runs from the conserved cysteine through the conserved F or W. Fields, in order: D gene, J gene, clone size, V gene, CDR3 protein, CDR3 DNA. The D gene is left open where the match is weak. The listing skips clone size in some rows; elsewhere it reads once, few, many or a size class.

d_gene: -
j_gene: TRBJ2-1
abundance: few
v_gene: TRBV6-5
CDR3aa: CASNPGTNYNEQFF
CDR3nt: TGTGCCAGCAACCCCGGGACAAACTACAATGAGCAGTTCTTC

d_gene: -
j_gene: TRBJ1-1
abundance: few
v_gene: TRBV2
CDR3aa: CASREPETTEAFF
CDR3nt: TGTGCCAGCAGGGAGCCCGAAACGACTGAAGCTTTCTTT

d_gene: -
j_gene: TRBJ1-2
abundance: -
v_gene: TRBV4-2
CDR3aa: CASSPDRGVYGYTF
CDR3nt: TGTGCCAGCAGCCCCGATCGGGGGGTCTATGGCTACACCTTC

d_gene: TRBD1
j_gene: TRBJ2-7
abundance: -
v_gene: TRBV4-1
CDR3aa: CASSQDLIRQGVYEQYF
CDR3nt: TGCGCCAGCAGCCAAGACCTTATCAGACAGGGTGTCTACGAGCAGTACTTC

d_gene: -
j_gene: TRBJ2-2
abundance: -
v_gene: TRBV30
CDR3aa: CAWSRRTGTNTGELFF
CDR3nt: TGTGCCTGGAGTAGGAGGACCGGCACGAACACCGGGGAGCTGTTTTTT

d_gene: -
j_gene: TRBJ1-2
abundance: many
v_gene: TRBV25-1
CDR3aa: CASSEGSNYGYTF
CDR3nt: TGTGCCAGCAGTGAGGGCAGCAACTATGGCTACACCTTC

d_gene: TRBD1
j_gene: TRBJ2-2
abundance: few
v_gene: TRBV5-1
CDR3aa: CASSLAGGRDTGELFF
CDR3nt: TGCGCCAGCAGCTTGGCAGGGGGCAGAGACACCGGGGAGCTGTTTTTT

d_gene: TRBD1
j_gene: TRBJ2-6
abundance: many
v_gene: TRBV7-2
CDR3aa: CASIPGQGASGANVLTF
CDR3nt: TGTGCCAGCATCCCAGGACAGGGGGCTTCTGGGGCCAACGTCCTGACTTTC

d_gene: -
j_gene: TRBJ2-1
abundance: few
v_gene: TRBV11-1
CDR3aa: CASSLAVGQVGEQFF
CDR3nt: TGTGCCAGCAGCTTAGCGGTGGGACAAGTGGGTGAGCAGTTCTTC

d_gene: -
j_gene: TRBJ2-1
abundance: few
v_gene: TRBV9
CDR3aa: CASSVSGGTEYEQFF
CDR3nt: TGTGCCAGCAGCGTTTCGGGGGGCACGGAGTATGAGCAGTTCTTC

d_gene: -
j_gene: TRBJ1-5
abundance: medium-sized
v_gene: TRBV30
CDR3aa: CAWSRGGDQPQHF
CDR3nt: TGTGCCTGGAGTAGGGGGGGGGATCAGCCCCAGCATTTT

d_gene: -
j_gene: TRBJ1-6
abundance: -
v_gene: TRBV30
CDR3aa: CAWSAGSNSPLHF
CDR3nt: TGTGCCTGGAGCGCAGGCTCTAATTCACCCCTCCACTTT

d_gene: -
j_gene: TRBJ2-3
abundance: few
v_gene: TRBV7-9
CDR3aa: CASSLYGEPTDTQYF
CDR3nt: TGTGCCAGCAGCTTATACGGGGAACCCACAGATACGCAGTATTTT

d_gene: TRBD2
j_gene: TRBJ2-5
abundance: few
v_gene: TRBV29-1
CDR3aa: CSVVPISGAGETQYF
CDR3nt: TGCAGCGTTGTACCCATTAGCGGGGCGGGAGAGACCCAGTACTTC

d_gene: -
j_gene: TRBJ2-3
abundance: few
v_gene: TRBV30
CDR3aa: CAWIPSADTQYF
CDR3nt: TGTGCCTGGATTCCTAGCGCAGATACGCAGTATTTT

d_gene: -
j_gene: TRBJ2-7
abundance: few
v_gene: TRBV5-1
CDR3aa: CASSLDSQPYEQYF
CDR3nt: TGCGCCAGCAGCTTGGACAGTCAGCCCTACGAGCAGTACTTC

d_gene: TRBD1
j_gene: TRBJ2-7
abundance: -
v_gene: TRBV19
CDR3aa: CASSIEGTGTYEQYF
CDR3nt: TGTGCCAGTAGTATAGAAGGGACAGGGACCTACGAGCAGTACTTC

d_gene: TRBD2
j_gene: TRBJ2-1
abundance: few
v_gene: TRBV5-1
CDR3aa: CASSSWSGGNEQFF
CDR3nt: TGCGCCAGCAGCTCCTGGAGCGGGGGAAATGAGCAGTTCTTC

d_gene: -
j_gene: TRBJ2-5
abundance: few
v_gene: TRBV5-4
CDR3aa: CASSLAGNRETQYF
CDR3nt: TGTGCCAGCAGCTTGGCGGGGAATCGGGAGACCCAGTACTTC

d_gene: -
j_gene: TRBJ1-5
abundance: few
v_gene: TRBV10-3
CDR3aa: CAISAGFSNQPQHF
CDR3nt: TGTGCCATCAGTGCAGGGTTTAGCAATCAGCCCCAGCATTTT

d_gene: -
j_gene: TRBJ2-7
abundance: -
v_gene: TRBV13
CDR3aa: CASSLRRGPYEQYF
CDR3nt: TGTGCCAGCAGCTTGCGGCGGGGGCCCTACGAGCAGTACTTC

d_gene: -
j_gene: TRBJ1-1
abundance: few
v_gene: TRBV7-8
CDR3aa: CASSLVSRVTNTEAFF
CDR3nt: TGTGCCAGCAGCTTAGTATCCCGGGTAACTAACACTGAAGCTTTCTTT

d_gene: TRBD1
j_gene: TRBJ1-1
abundance: many
v_gene: TRBV30
CDR3aa: CAWRLDRANTEAFF
CDR3nt: TGTGCCTGGAGGTTAGACAGGGCGAACACTGAAGCTTTCTTT

d_gene: TRBD1
j_gene: TRBJ2-3
abundance: -
v_gene: TRBV6-6
CDR3aa: CASSYGTGPDTQYF
CDR3nt: TGTGCCAGCAGTTACGGGACAGGGCCAGATACGCAGTATTTT

d_gene: TRBD1
j_gene: TRBJ2-7
abundance: -
v_gene: TRBV14
CDR3aa: CASSWGTGGTYEQYF
CDR3nt: TGTGCCAGCAGCTGGGGAACAGGGGGGACCTACGAGCAGTACTTC

d_gene: -
j_gene: TRBJ1-1
abundance: -
v_gene: TRBV2
CDR3aa: CASSEATGPVGAFF
CDR3nt: TGTGCCAGCAGTGAAGCGACAGGACCCGTTGGAGCTTTCTTT

d_gene: -
j_gene: TRBJ1-4
abundance: few
v_gene: TRBV30
CDR3aa: CAWSAAGGNEKLFF
CDR3nt: TGTGCCTGGAGTGCGGCGGGAGGTAATGAAAAACTGTTTTTT

d_gene: -
j_gene: TRBJ1-2
abundance: -
v_gene: TRBV11-2
CDR3aa: CASSLVGVDGYTF
CDR3nt: TGTGCCAGCAGCTTAGTAGGGGTTGATGGCTACACCTTC

d_gene: -
j_gene: TRBJ1-2
abundance: -
v_gene: TRBV7-2
CDR3aa: CASSHGHRNGYTF
CDR3nt: TGTGCCAGCAGCCATGGACATCGTAATGGCTACACCTTC

d_gene: -
j_gene: TRBJ1-2
abundance: few
v_gene: TRBV7-3
CDR3aa: CASSVTGREGYTF
CDR3nt: TGTGCCAGCAGCGTTACAGGGAGAGAGGGCTACACCTTC

d_gene: TRBD1
j_gene: TRBJ1-2
abundance: -
v_gene: TRBV2
CDR3aa: CASSGQGDGYTF
CDR3nt: TGTGCCAGCAGTGGACAGGGCGATGGCTACACCTTC

d_gene: -
j_gene: TRBJ1-1
abundance: few
v_gene: TRBV19
CDR3aa: CASSRLLGGGTEAFF
CDR3nt: TGTGCCAGTAGTAGGCTACTCGGGGGGGGCACTGAAGCTTTCTTT

d_gene: -
j_gene: TRBJ2-7
abundance: -
v_gene: TRBV7-7
CDR3aa: CASSSDRSSYEQYF
CDR3nt: TGTGCTAGCAGTTCAGACAGGAGCTCCTACGAGCAGTACTTC

d_gene: TRBD1
j_gene: TRBJ1-5
abundance: -
v_gene: TRBV19
CDR3aa: CASSWTGDNQPQHF
CDR3nt: TGTGCCAGTTCTTGGACAGGGGACAATCAGCCCCAGCATTTT

d_gene: -
j_gene: TRBJ2-3
abundance: -
v_gene: TRBV18
CDR3aa: CASSPAGGTDTQYF
CDR3nt: TGTGCCAGCTCACCGGCTGGAGGCACAGATACGCAGTATTTT

d_gene: -
j_gene: TRBJ2-7
abundance: -
v_gene: TRBV30
CDR3aa: CAWGPGIYEQYF
CDR3nt: TGTGCCTGGGGTCCAGGGATCTACGAGCAGTACTTC

d_gene: TRBD2
j_gene: TRBJ2-1
abundance: few
v_gene: TRBV4-3
CDR3aa: CASSQTAGAGTYNEQFF
CDR3nt: TGCGCCAGCAGCCAGACCGCGGGAGCGGGGACTTACAATGAGCAGTTCTTC

d_gene: TRBD1
j_gene: TRBJ1-1
abundance: -
v_gene: TRBV5-4
CDR3aa: CASSSRDRVNTEAFF
CDR3nt: TGTGCCAGCAGCTCCCGGGACAGGGTAAACACTGAAGCTTTCTTT

d_gene: -
j_gene: TRBJ1-6
abundance: few
v_gene: TRBV7-3
CDR3aa: CASSLRVSGYNSPLHF
CDR3nt: TGTGCCAGCAGCTTGAGGGTTAGTGGGTATAATTCACCCCTCCACTTT

d_gene: TRBD1
j_gene: TRBJ2-3
abundance: few
v_gene: TRBV19
CDR3aa: CASRDRGRTDTQYF
CDR3nt: TGTGCCAGTAGGGACAGGGGGCGAACAGATACGCAGTATTTT

d_gene: TRBD1
j_gene: TRBJ1-5
abundance: -
v_gene: TRBV11-2
CDR3aa: CASSPGQGQGPQHF
CDR3nt: TGTGCCAGCAGCCCCGGACAGGGCCAAGGGCCCCAGCATTTT

d_gene: TRBD1
j_gene: TRBJ1-2
abundance: few
v_gene: TRBV7-2
CDR3aa: CASSLSTGQGIGGYTF
CDR3nt: TGTGCCAGCAGCTTATCCACGGGACAGGGGATCGGTGGCTACACCTTC

d_gene: TRBD1
j_gene: TRBJ1-1
abundance: few
v_gene: TRBV5-1
CDR3aa: CASSVRTGADTEAFF
CDR3nt: TGCGCCAGCAGCGTGAGGACAGGGGCCGACACTGAAGCTTTCTTT

d_gene: TRBD1
j_gene: TRBJ1-1
abundance: -
v_gene: TRBV29-1
CDR3aa: CSVNRGGTEAFF
CDR3nt: TGCAGCGTCAACAGGGGGGGGACTGAAGCTTTCTTT

d_gene: -
j_gene: TRBJ2-3
abundance: -
v_gene: TRBV12-5
CDR3aa: CASGPQTGTSTDTQYF
CDR3nt: TGTGCTAGTGGTCCCCAGACAGGAACTAGCACAGATACGCAGTATTTT

d_gene: -
j_gene: TRBJ2-7
abundance: few
v_gene: TRBV7-6
CDR3aa: CASSPTGNGYEQYF
CDR3nt: TGTGCCAGCAGCCCAACAGGGAATGGCTACGAGCAGTACTTC

d_gene: TRBD1
j_gene: TRBJ2-7
abundance: few
v_gene: TRBV29-1
CDR3aa: CSASSGQGSESSYEQYF
CDR3nt: TGCAGCGCTTCCTCCGGACAGGGGAGCGAAAGCTCCTACGAGCAGTACTTC

d_gene: TRBD1
j_gene: TRBJ1-2
abundance: -
v_gene: TRBV6-1
CDR3aa: CASSKTGNYGYTF
CDR3nt: TGTGCCAGCAGTAAGACAGGGAACTATGGCTACACCTTC

d_gene: TRBD1
j_gene: TRBJ2-5
abundance: -
v_gene: TRBV4-3
CDR3aa: CASSQDPAGGGETQYF
CDR3nt: TGCGCCAGCAGCCAAGATCCGGCAGGGGGCGGAGAGACCCAGTACTTC

d_gene: -
j_gene: TRBJ1-1
abundance: few
v_gene: TRBV5-4
CDR3aa: CASSWGRDTEAFF
CDR3nt: TGTGCCAGCAGCTGGGGGCGGGACACTGAAGCTTTCTTT

d_gene: TRBD2
j_gene: TRBJ2-7
abundance: few
v_gene: TRBV7-9
CDR3aa: CASSQTSGTHEQYF
CDR3nt: TGTGCCAGCAGCCAGACTAGCGGGACTCACGAGCAGTACTTC

d_gene: -
j_gene: TRBJ2-5
abundance: few
v_gene: TRBV2
CDR3aa: CASGGTGQETQYF
CDR3nt: TGTGCCAGCGGAGGGACCGGCCAAGAGACCCAGTACTTC

d_gene: TRBD2
j_gene: TRBJ2-7
abundance: few
v_gene: TRBV19
CDR3aa: CASSIESGGLDEQYF
CDR3nt: TGTGCCAGTAGTATTGAAAGCGGGGGTTTGGACGAGCAGTACTTC

d_gene: TRBD1
j_gene: TRBJ2-7
abundance: few
v_gene: TRBV5-1
CDR3aa: CASSSPGTESYEQYF
CDR3nt: TGCGCCAGCAGCTCCCCCGGGACAGAGTCCTACGAGCAGTACTTC

d_gene: TRBD2
j_gene: TRBJ2-2
abundance: few
v_gene: TRBV30
CDR3aa: CAWSVKRGTMNTGELFF
CDR3nt: TGTGCCTGGAGTGTAAAACGTGGGACTATGAACACCGGGGAGCTGTTTTTT

d_gene: -
j_gene: TRBJ1-3
abundance: -
v_gene: TRBV30
CDR3aa: CAWGPGHSGNTIYF
CDR3nt: TGTGCCTGGGGCCCCGGACACTCTGGAAACACCATATATTTT

d_gene: TRBD1
j_gene: TRBJ1-1
abundance: -
v_gene: TRBV7-9
CDR3aa: CASSLVQGGYTEAFF
CDR3nt: TGTGCCAGCAGCTTAGTGCAGGGGGGCTACACTGAAGCTTTCTTT

d_gene: -
j_gene: TRBJ2-5
abundance: few
v_gene: TRBV2
CDR3aa: CASSEFGTAQETQYF
CDR3nt: TGTGCCAGCAGTGAATTTGGGACTGCACAAGAGACCCAGTACTTC

d_gene: TRBD1
j_gene: TRBJ1-5
abundance: -
v_gene: TRBV6-1
CDR3aa: CASSEPDRVVQPQHF
CDR3nt: TGTGCCAGCAGTGAACCGGACAGGGTCGTACAGCCCCAGCATTTT

d_gene: -
j_gene: TRBJ1-1
abundance: -
v_gene: TRBV30
CDR3aa: CAWSGGQTEAFF
CDR3nt: TGTGCCTGGAGTGGGGGGCAGACTGAAGCTTTCTTT